This T cell receptor (beta chain) stems from a study of blood T cell repertoires in COVID-19. Study as a whole: Researchers got acute and convalescent COVID-19 samples from the United States, Italy and Spain. The analysed material was cDNA or gDNA that came from T cells, B-cell-depleted T cells, or PBMCs.

In the original processing: Amplification with reference gene primers provided the estimates of nucleated cell counts. Libraries were prepared by immunoSEQ multiplex PCR; TCRdb keeps only in-frame clonotypes and omits some of them. V, J and clone size were drawn from that table, and D and trimming were deduced from the DNA. The profile shows some 120,000 clones, approximately 80% of them singletons. Trimming shortened V by 0 bases and J by 6 bases, and 15 bases separated the two germline ends. The germline V gene encodes CDR1 SGHRS and CDR2 YFSETQ. This CDR3 is 15 amino acids long. This chain connects TRBV5-1 to TRBJ1-2; a weak D match, TRBD1 (6 bases). Sequenced input: peripheral blood. This TCR came from a woman aged 55-70 years with acute or convalescent COVID-19. CDR3 in amino acids: CASSLAGQWENGYTF. In nucleotides, the CDR3 is TGCGCCAGCAGCTTGGCAGGACAGTGGGAGAATGGCTACACCTTC.